A single sample is the source of the 4 T cell receptor beta chains below, sequenced in a study of vaccination effects on CD4 cells after COVID-19. Antigen-specific CD4+ T cells were expanded with viral peptide pools in the ViraFEST assay before sequencing. Culturing for roughly 9 days preceded CD4+ T cell isolation. None of the vaccinated had previously contracted SARS-CoV-2, and their nucleocapsid antibodies tested negative. Some clones are missing from TCRdb's copy, which holds only in-frame ones; the method was immunoSEQ multiplex PCR. The repertoire holds about 24,000 clones, with roughly 70% as singletons. The antigens for these receptors are not known. Here the sequenced sample was CD4+ T cells from PBMCs cultured with SARS-CoV-2 spike peptides, taken before COVID-19 vaccination. The origin of the receptors is a human donor who received a COVID-19 vaccine.

CDR3 region: CASQLAGGSYEQYF. CDR3 in DNA: TGTGCCAGTCAACTAGCGGGAGGGTCCTACGAGCAGTACTTC. V is TRBV2 and J is TRBJ2-7; 13 bases line up with TRBD2. V gave up 9 bases and J gave up 1 base; unmatched junction bases: 3. CDR1 is SNHLY and CDR2 is FYNNEI in the germline V gene. This CDR3 region has 14 residues. The whole variable domain, filled in from reference TRBV2 and TRBJ2-7, reads EPEVTQTPSHQVTQMGQEVILRCVPISNHLYFYWYRQILGQKVEFLVSFYNNEISEKSEIFDDQFSVERPDGSNFTLKIRSTKLEDSAMYFCASQLAGGSYEQYFGPGTRLTVT.

The rearrangement uses TRBV4-1 and TRBJ2-3, with TRBD2 matching over 7 bases. The CDR3 runs to 18 residues. CDR1 MGHRA and CDR2 YSYEKL come from the germline V gene. Losses at the gene ends were 2 bases for V and 3 bases for J; bases not matched to a gene: 14. CDR3 bases: TGCGCCAGCAGCCAAAACCGGTTGACTAGCCTCAATACAGATACGCAGTATTTT. Translation: CASSQNRLTSLNTDTQYF.

The chain recombines TRBV11-2 with TRBJ1-1, with 7 bases lining up with TRBD1. Germline V gene data show CDR1 as SGHAT and CDR2 as FQNNGV. The CDR3 is 14 residues long. With V trimmed by 1 base and J by 1 base, 0 bases remained unmatched. The CDR3 loop reads CASSLGDRNTEAFF. The CDR3 DNA follows: TGTGCCAGCAGCTTAGGGGACAGGAACACTGAAGCTTTCTTT.

In this sample, this clone turned up a few times. The chain has TRBV7-9 and TRBJ1-4; 9 bases match TRBD1. Germline trimming cut 1 base from V and 8 bases from J; bases unmatched to any gene: 8. This CDR3 is 16 amino acids long. CDR1 SEHNR and CDR2 FQNEAQ come from the germline V gene (reference sequence). The CDR3 DNA is TGTGCCAGCAGCTTAGGTTACGGCGGGACAGGGGAAAAACTGTTTTTT. It is translated as CASSLGYGGTGEKLFF.